The clone carrying this T cell receptor (beta chain) occurred many times. Its specificity is not known. TCRdb re-called the 5' RACE reads with MiXCR, one entry per CDR3 protein. Among 350,000 to 450,000 distinct CDR3 sequences listed, roughly 18% were seen once. The entry originates in a study of identical twins. Whole-study results and caveats: Within cord blood, abundant beta clonotypes carried fewer insertions, but memory repertoires showed no such trend.

Only healthy Caucasians were included as donors. The germline V and J ends were trimmed by 0 bases and 3 bases, with 6 bases remaining between them. This CDR3 spans 13 amino acids. From germline, CDR1 is SGHAT and CDR2 FQNNGV. The source of this sequence is a man aged 45-60 years in good health. This sequence joins TRBV11-2 and TRBJ2-7; D remains ambiguous. The sequenced sample consisted of naive T cells sorted from blood. CDR3 amino acids: CASSLERDYEQYF. CDR3 nucleotides: TGTGCCAGCAGCTTAGAGCGAGACTACGAGCAGTACTTC.